The rows below give T cell receptor beta chains drawn from one sample of a study of cytomegalovirus exposure and HLA in healthy donors. TCRdb's table, derived via immunoSEQ multiplex PCR, lists solely in-frame clones and lacks some. The sample lists around 60,000 clones, 85% to 95% occurring once. Sequenced sample: PBMCs. Receptors originate from a woman aged 18-35 years in good health and CMV-seropositive. Both conserved end residues are part of each CDR3. D genes are given only for firm matches. Rows may omit the clone size; those that give it use once, few, many or a size class.

v_gene	d_gene	abundance	j_gene	CDR3nt	CDR3aa
TRBV29-1	-	-	TRBJ2-5	TGCAGCGTTGAGGCTGGACAGGAGGGCGAGACCCAGTACTTC	CSVEAGQEGETQYF
TRBV30	-	-	TRBJ1-2	TGTGCCTGGAGGGGGCGGACCTATGGCTACACCTTC	CAWRGRTYGYTF
TRBV4-2	TRBD1	-	TRBJ1-2	TGTGCCAGCAGCCTGACAGGGAATGAGGGCTACACCTTC	CASSLTGNEGYTF
TRBV14	TRBD2	-	TRBJ2-7	TGTGCCAGCAGCCATCACTTTGGCAGGGAGGGTCGCGAGCAGTACTTC	CASSHHFGREGREQYF
TRBV14	-	-	TRBJ1-5	TGTGCCAGCAGCCTCTCGGGGGGCAATCAGCCCCAGCATTTT	CASSLSGGNQPQHF
TRBV9	-	-	TRBJ2-1	TGTGCCAGCAGCGGGGCCGATTCCTACAATGAGCAGTTCTTC	CASSGADSYNEQFF
TRBV11-2	-	-	TRBJ2-3	TGTGCCAGCAGCTTAACGGCGGGGCCGGCGGGAGATACGCAGTATTTT	CASSLTAGPAGDTQYF
TRBV28	-	-	TRBJ2-7	TGTGCCAGCAGAGGGGTTGGCTACGAGCAGTACTTC	CASRGVGYEQYF
TRBV6-1	TRBD1	-	TRBJ1-1	TGTGCCAGCAGTGATATAACAGGGGGGAACACTGAAGCTTTCTTT	CASSDITGGNTEAFF
TRBV7-9	TRBD1	-	TRBJ2-7	TGTGCCAGCAGCTTCAACTTCGGGACAGGGCCAACCTACGAGCAGTACTTC	CASSFNFGTGPTYEQYF
TRBV27	-	-	TRBJ2-3	TGTGCCATCGGACATGGACGACCAGATACGCAGTATTTT	CAIGHGRPDTQYF
TRBV7-2	TRBD1	-	TRBJ1-2	TGTGCCAGCAGCTTAGTCAGGGGGTATGGCTACACCTTC	CASSLVRGYGYTF
TRBV6-5	TRBD2	-	TRBJ2-1	TGTGCCAGCAGTTTACTAGCGGGAGCTAGGAATGAGCAGTTCTTC	CASSLLAGARNEQFF
TRBV5-1	-	once	TRBJ2-5	TGCGCCAGCAGCCCCGCCAGGGGAATGGAGACCCAGTACTTC	CASSPARGMETQYF
TRBV10-3	TRBD2	-	TRBJ2-7	TGTGCCATCAGTGAGTCAGACCGGGAGGGCCTCTACGAGCAGTACTTC	CAISESDREGLYEQYF
TRBV7-2	TRBD1	-	TRBJ1-6	TGTGCCAGCAGCGCGCACAGGGGGGAGGGTTCACCCCTCCACTTT	CASSAHRGEGSPLHF
TRBV9	-	-	TRBJ2-2	TGTGCCAGCAGCGTTGGCACGAGCTTATGGGGAGCCACCGGGGAGCTGTTTTTT	CASSVGTSLWGATGELFF
TRBV12-5	-	-	TRBJ2-3	TGTGCTAGTGGTTTCAACACACAAAACACAGATACGCAGTATTTT	CASGFNTQNTDTQYF